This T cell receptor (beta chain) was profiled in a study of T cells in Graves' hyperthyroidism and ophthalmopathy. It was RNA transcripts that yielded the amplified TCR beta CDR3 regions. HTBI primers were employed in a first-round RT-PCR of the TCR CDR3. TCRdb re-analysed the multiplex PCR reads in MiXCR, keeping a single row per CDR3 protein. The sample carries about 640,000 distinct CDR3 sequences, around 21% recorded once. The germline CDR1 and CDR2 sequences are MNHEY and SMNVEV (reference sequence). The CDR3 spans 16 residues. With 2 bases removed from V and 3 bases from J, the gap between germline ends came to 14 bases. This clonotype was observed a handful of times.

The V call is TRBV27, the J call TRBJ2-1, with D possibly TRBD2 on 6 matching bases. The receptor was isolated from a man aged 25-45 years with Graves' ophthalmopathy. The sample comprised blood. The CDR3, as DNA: TGTGCCAGCAGTTTAAAGGTAGCGGACAACTACAATGAGCAGTTCTTC. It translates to CASSLKVADNYNEQFF.